Listed below are T cell receptor beta chains from one sample, sequenced in a study of blood T cell repertoires in COVID-19. Assay: immunoSEQ multiplex PCR; the TCRdb copy retains only in-frame clones and omits some. This table has about 160,000 clones, approximately 90% appearing once. The sample taken for sequencing was peripheral blood. The receptors were gathered from a man aged 18 to 29 with acute or convalescent COVID-19. The CDR3 runs from the conserved cysteine through the conserved F or W. Each record gives: D gene, CDR3 length, clone size, V gene, J gene, CDR3 DNA, CDR3 protein. A D gene is named only where the DNA matches it firmly. Not every row has a clone size; where given, it reads once, few, many or a size class.

TRBD1	16	-	TRBV19	TRBJ1-2	TGTGCCAGTAGTCTAAAAATTCGGACAGGGCCCTATGGCTACACCTTC	CASSLKIRTGPYGYTF
-	13	-	TRBV30	TRBJ1-2	TGTGCCTGGAGTGTAACAGGGAGCTATGGCTACACCTTC	CAWSVTGSYGYTF
TRBD2	15	-	TRBV5-1	TRBJ2-7	TGCGCCAGCAGCTTGTCCCTAGCGGAGCCCTACGAGCAGTACTTC	CASSLSLAEPYEQYF
TRBD1	18	-	TRBV28	TRBJ1-2	TGTGCCAGCAGGTCCCTCGGGACAGGGGGTTTTATGAGCTATGGCTACACCTTC	CASRSLGTGGFMSYGYTF
TRBD1	12	-	TRBV29-1	TRBJ1-1	TGCAGCGCCGAACAGGGGGCCGCTGAAGCTTTCTTT	CSAEQGAAEAFF
-	12	-	TRBV6-6	TRBJ2-5	TGTGCCAGCAGGGGGGCGGATGAGACCCAGTACTTC	CASRGADETQYF
-	12	-	TRBV7-6	TRBJ2-2	TGTGCCAGCAGCTATAAGCCCGGGGAGCTGTTTTTT	CASSYKPGELFF
TRBD1	14	-	TRBV18	TRBJ1-1	TGTGCCAGCTCACCGGGACAGGCTAACACTGAAGCTTTCTTT	CASSPGQANTEAFF
TRBD1	14	once	TRBV11-2	TRBJ2-1	TGTGCCAGCAGCTTAGTGGGACAGTACAATGAGCAGTTCTTC	CASSLVGQYNEQFF
TRBD1	16	-	TRBV5-1	TRBJ2-3	TGCGCCAGCAGCCCGACCGGGACAGGGTTTGCAGATACGCAGTATTTT	CASSPTGTGFADTQYF
-	14	-	TRBV10-3	TRBJ1-6	TGTGCCATCAGCCGGGAGTACCTTAATTCACCCCTCCACTTT	CAISREYLNSPLHF
-	17	-	TRBV7-9	TRBJ1-3	TGTGCCAGCAGCTACATCAGGGGTGGGACCTCTGGAAACACCATATATTTT	CASSYIRGGTSGNTIYF
-	17	-	TRBV19	TRBJ1-5	TGTGCCAGTAGTATCCGCGGGGACCGGAATAGCAATCAGCCCCAGCATTTT	CASSIRGDRNSNQPQHF